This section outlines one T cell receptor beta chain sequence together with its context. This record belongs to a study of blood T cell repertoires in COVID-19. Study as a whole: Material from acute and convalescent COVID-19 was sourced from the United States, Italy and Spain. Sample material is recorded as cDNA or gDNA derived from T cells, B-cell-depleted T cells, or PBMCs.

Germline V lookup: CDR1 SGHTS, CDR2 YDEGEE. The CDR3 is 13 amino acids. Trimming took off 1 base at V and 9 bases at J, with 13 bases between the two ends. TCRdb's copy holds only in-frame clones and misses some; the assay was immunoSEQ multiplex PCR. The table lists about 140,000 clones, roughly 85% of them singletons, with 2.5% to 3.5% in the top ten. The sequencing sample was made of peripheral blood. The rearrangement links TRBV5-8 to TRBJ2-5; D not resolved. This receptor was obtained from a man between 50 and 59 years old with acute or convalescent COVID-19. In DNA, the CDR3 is TGTGCCAGCAGCTTGAGCGCACCCACGGCCCAGTACTTC. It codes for CASSLSAPTAQYF.